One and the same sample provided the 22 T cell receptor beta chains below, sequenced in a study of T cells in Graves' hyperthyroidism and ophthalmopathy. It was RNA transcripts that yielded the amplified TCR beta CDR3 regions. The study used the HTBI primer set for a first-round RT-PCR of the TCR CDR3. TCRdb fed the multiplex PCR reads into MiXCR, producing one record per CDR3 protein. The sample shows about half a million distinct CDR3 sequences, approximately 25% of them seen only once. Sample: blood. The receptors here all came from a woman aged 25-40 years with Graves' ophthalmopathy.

The CDR3 coding sequence is TGTGCCAGCAGTTATACTGACACCGGGGAGCTGTTTTTT. It encodes CASSYTDTGELFF. The J gene is TRBJ2-2, the V gene TRBV7-9; D is unclear. The CDR3 consists of 13 residues. Looked up from germline, CDR1 is SEHNR and CDR2 is FQNEAQ (reference sequence). V was cut by 6 bases and J by 3 bases, with 8 bases left in between.

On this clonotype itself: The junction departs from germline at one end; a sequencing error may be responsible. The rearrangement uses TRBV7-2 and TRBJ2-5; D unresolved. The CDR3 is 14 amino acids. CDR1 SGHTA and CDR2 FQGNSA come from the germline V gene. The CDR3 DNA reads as TGTGCCTGCAGCGTCTTGACCTCCCAAGAGACCCAGTACTTC. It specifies CACSVLTSQETQYF.

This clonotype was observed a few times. The CDR3 sequence is CASSPAGTGEEKLFF. The CDR3 bases are TGTGCCAGCAGCCCGGCCGGGACGGGGGAAGAAAAACTGTTTTTT. The genes are TRBV9 and TRBJ1-4; maybe TRBD1 (5 bases). The ends were cut back, 4 bases at V and 8 bases at J, with 18 bases in the middle. Germline V CDR1 and CDR2: SGDLS, YYNGEE. The CDR3 is 15 amino acids.

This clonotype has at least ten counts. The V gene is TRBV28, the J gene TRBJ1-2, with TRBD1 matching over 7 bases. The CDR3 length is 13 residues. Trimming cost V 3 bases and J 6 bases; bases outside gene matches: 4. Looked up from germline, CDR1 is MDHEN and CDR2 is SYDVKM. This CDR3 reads CASSLRGLDGYTF. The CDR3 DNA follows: TGTGCCAGCAGTTTGAGGGGGCTGGATGGCTACACCTTC.

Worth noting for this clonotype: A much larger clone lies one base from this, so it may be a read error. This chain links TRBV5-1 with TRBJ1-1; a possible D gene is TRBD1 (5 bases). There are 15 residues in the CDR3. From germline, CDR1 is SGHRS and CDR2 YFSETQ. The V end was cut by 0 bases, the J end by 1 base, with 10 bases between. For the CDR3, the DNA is TGCGCCAGCAGCTTGGAGACAGATCCGAACACTGAAGCTTTCTTT. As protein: CASSLETDPNTEAFF.

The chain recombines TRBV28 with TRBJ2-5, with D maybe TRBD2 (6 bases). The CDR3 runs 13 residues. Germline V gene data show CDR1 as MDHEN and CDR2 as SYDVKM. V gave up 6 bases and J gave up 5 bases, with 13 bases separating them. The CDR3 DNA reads TGTGCCAGCAGCCAACCACTAGCTGAGACCCAGTACTTC. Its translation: CASSQPLAETQYF.

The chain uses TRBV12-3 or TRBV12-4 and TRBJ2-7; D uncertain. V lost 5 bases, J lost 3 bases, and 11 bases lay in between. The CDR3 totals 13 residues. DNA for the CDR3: TGTGCCAGCAGTGGAACAGCCTACTACGAGCAGTACTTC. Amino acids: CASSGTAYYEQYF.

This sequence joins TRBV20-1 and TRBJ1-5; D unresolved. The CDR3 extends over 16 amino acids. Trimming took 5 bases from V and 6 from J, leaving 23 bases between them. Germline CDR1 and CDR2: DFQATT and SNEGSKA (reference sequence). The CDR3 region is CSAPKDGRAFAQPQHF. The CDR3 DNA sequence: TGCAGTGCTCCAAAGGACGGCAGAGCCTTTGCTCAGCCCCAGCATTTT.

In DNA, the CDR3 is TGTGCCAGCATTCGAGAGGGGGCCACTGAAGCTTTCTTT. It codes for CASIREGATEAFF. The V call is TRBV6-1, the J call TRBJ1-1, with 7 positions matching TRBD1. Germline V gene lookup returns CDR1 MNHNS and CDR2 SASEGT. CDR3 length: 13 amino acids. The trim removed 7 bases at V and 4 bases at J, leaving 6 bases unmatched.

For the CDR3, the DNA is TGTGCCAGCAGTTACAACCCCCGCAGCTATGGCTACACCTTC. Its protein product is CASSYNPRSYGYTF. The chain links TRBV6-5 to TRBJ1-2; no definite D call. The CDR3 spans 14 residues. V lost 2 bases, J lost 4 bases, and 11 bases lay in between. The V gene's germline CDR1 is MNHEY and CDR2 SVGAGI.

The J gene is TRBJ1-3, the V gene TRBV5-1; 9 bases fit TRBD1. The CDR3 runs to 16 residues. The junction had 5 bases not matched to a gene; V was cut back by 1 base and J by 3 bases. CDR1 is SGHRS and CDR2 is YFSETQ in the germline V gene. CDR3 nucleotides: TGCGCCAGCAGCTTGACAGGGGGCGTTTTTGGAAACACCATATATTTT. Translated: CASSLTGGVFGNTIYF.

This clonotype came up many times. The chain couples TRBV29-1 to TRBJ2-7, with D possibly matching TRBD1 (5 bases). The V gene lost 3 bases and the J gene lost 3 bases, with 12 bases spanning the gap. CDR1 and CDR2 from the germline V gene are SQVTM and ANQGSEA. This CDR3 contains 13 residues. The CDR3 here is CSVDFAGNYEQYF. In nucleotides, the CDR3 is TGCAGCGTTGATTTTGCAGGGAACTACGAGCAGTACTTC.

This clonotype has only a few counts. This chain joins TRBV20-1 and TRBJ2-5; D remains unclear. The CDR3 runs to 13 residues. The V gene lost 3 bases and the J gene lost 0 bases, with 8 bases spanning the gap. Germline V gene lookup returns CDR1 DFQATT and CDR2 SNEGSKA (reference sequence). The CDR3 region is CSARSEHQETQYF. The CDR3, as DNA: TGCAGTGCTAGGTCAGAGCACCAAGAGACCCAGTACTTC.

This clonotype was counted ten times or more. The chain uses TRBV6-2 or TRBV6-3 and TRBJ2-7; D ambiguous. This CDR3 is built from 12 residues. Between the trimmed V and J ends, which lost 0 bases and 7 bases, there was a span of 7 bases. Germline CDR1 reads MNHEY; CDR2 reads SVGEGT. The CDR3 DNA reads TGTGCCAGCAGTTACTCGAGAGGAGAGCAGTACTTC. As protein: CASSYSRGEQYF.

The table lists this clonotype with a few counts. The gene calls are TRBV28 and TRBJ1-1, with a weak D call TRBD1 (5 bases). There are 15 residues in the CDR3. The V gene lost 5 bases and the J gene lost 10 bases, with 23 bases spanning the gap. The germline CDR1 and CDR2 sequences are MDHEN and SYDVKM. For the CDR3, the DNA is TGTGCCAGCAGTCCCACCTCACCAGGGTCTTCTTTAGCTTTCTTT. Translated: CASSPTSPGSSLAFF.

This CDR3 is CACGTQRDTEAFF. CDR3 coding DNA: TGTGCCTGCGGGACCCAACGAGACACTGAAGCTTTCTTT. The chain employs TRBV30 and TRBJ1-1; a weak D match, TRBD1 (5 bases). The CDR3 has 13 residues. Between the trimmed V and J ends, which lost 6 bases and 3 bases, there was a span of 14 bases. Germline V lookup: CDR1 GTSNPN, CDR2 SVGIG (reference sequence).

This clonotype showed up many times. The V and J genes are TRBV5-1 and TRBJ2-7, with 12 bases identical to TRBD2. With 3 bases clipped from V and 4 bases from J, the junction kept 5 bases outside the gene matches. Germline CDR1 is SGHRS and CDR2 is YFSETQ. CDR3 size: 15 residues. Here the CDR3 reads CASSSPGLAGYEQYF. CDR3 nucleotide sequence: TGCGCCAGCAGCTCACCGGGACTAGCGGGTTACGAGCAGTACTTC.

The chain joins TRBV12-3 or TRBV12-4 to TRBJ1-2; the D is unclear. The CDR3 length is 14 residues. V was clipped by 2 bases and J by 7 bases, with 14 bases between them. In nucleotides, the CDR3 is TGTGCCAGCAGTTTAAAGGGCCTCGGATCTGGCTACACCTTC. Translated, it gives CASSLKGLGSGYTF.

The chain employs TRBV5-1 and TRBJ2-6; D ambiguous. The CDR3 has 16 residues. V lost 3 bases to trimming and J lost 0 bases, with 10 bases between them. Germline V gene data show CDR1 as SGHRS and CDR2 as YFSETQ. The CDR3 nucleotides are TGCGCCAGCAGCTCCCTTACTCTCTCTGGGGCCAACGTCCTGACTTTC. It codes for CASSSLTLSGANVLTF. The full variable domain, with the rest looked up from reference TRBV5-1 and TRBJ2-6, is KAGVTQTPRYLIKTRGQQVTLSCSPISGHRSVSWYQQTPGQGLQFLFEYFSETQRNKGNFPGRFSGRQFSNSRSEMNVSTLELGDSALYLCASSSLTLSGANVLTFGAGSRLTVL.

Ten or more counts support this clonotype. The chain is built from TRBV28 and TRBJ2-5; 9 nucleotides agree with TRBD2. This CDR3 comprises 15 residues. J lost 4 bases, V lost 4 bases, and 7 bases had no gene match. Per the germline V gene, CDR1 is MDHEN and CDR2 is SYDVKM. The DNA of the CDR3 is TGTGCCAGCAGTTCCAGCGGGGGGCTAGGAGAGACCCAGTACTTC. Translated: CASSSSGGLGETQYF. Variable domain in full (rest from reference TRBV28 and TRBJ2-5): DVKVTQSSRYLVKRTGEKVFLECVQDMDHENMFWYRQDPGLGLRLIYFSYDVKMKEKGDIPEGYSVSREKKERFSLILESASTNQTSMYLCASSSSGGLGETQYFGPGTRLLVL.

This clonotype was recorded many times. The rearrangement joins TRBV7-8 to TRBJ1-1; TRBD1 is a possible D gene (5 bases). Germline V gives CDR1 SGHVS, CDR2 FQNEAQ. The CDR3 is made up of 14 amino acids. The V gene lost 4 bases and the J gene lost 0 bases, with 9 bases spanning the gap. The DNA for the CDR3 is TGTGCCAGCAGCTCGACAGTGATGAACACTGAAGCTTTCTTT. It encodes CASSSTVMNTEAFF. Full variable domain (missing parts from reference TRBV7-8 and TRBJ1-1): GAGVSQSPRYKVAKRGQDVALRCDPISGHVSLFWYQQALGQGPEFLTYFQNEAQLDKSGLPSDRFFAERPEGSVSTLKIQRTQQEDSAVYLCASSSTVMNTEAFFGQGTRLTVV.

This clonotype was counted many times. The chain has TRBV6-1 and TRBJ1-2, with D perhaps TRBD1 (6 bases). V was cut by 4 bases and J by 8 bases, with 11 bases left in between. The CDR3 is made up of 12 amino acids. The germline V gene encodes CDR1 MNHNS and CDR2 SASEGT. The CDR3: CASSAGVSGYTF. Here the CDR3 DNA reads TGTGCCAGCAGTGCAGGGGTTAGCGGCTACACCTTC.